The T cell receptor beta chain described here comes from a study of shared clonotypes between healthy human individuals. Whole-study findings and limits: The sampled material consisted only of blood, and tissue repertoires are likely to differ. There were few donors, and this limited the genetic and exposure-history diversity represented.

Donors were healthy HIV-negative adults without recently reported acute infections or vaccinations. The team ran DNA from unsorted PBMCs on ten immunoSEQ deep assay plates for sequencing. Using immunoSEQ multiplex PCR, the repertoire was profiled, and TCRdb retains in-frame clones only, with some absent. The sample includes about half a million clones, about 72% seen only once; the top ten take around 12%. The V and J ends lost 2 bases and 2 bases respectively, with 13 bases between them. Germline assignment: CDR1 MNHNS and CDR2 SASEGT. The CDR3 sequence is 15 residues long. This clone was counted between two and nine times. What it binds is unknown.

The chain joins TRBV6-1 to TRBJ2-7; no reliable D call. The TCR sequence derives from a woman aged 40 to 50 in good health. Some clones in this sample may be carry-over from other donors' samples. The sequencing sample was made of PBMCs. This CDR3 is CASSETDGNPYEQYF. CDR3 in DNA: TGTGCCAGCAGTGAAACGGACGGTAACCCCTACGAGCAGTACTTC.